Following are 7 T cell receptor beta chains from one sample sequenced in a study of T cell responses to AZD1222 COVID-19 vaccine. Generated by immunoSEQ multiplex PCR, the TCRdb table keeps only in-frame clones and is missing some. The table has 65,000 to 70,000 clones, roughly 80% seen once; the top ten hold under 6%. The input for sequencing was peripheral blood, taken on day 0 of AZD1222 vaccination. These TCRs come from an adult in good health.

The chain combines TRBV7-6 with TRBJ2-5; D may be TRBD1 (6 bases). The V gene lost 2 bases and the J gene lost 4 bases, with 17 bases spanning the gap. The germline CDR1 and CDR2 sequences are SGHVS and FNYEAQ. The CDR3 covers 16 residues. This CDR3 is CASSLSPGARVETQYF. DNA for the CDR3: TGTGCCAGCAGCTTATCTCCAGGGGCGCGGGTAGAGACCCAGTACTTC.

The genes are TRBV6-5 and TRBJ2-5, with TRBD1 matching 10 bases. The germline V gene encodes CDR1 MNHEY and CDR2 SVGAGI. V shed 0 bases and J 6 bases; nucleotides not matched to a gene: 7. The CDR3 spans 16 residues. CDR3 DNA sequence: TGTGCCAGCAGTTACTCCGGACAGGGGGTGGTGAAGACCCAGTACTTC. Its translation: CASSYSGQGVVKTQYF.

V usage is TRBV5-1 and J usage is TRBJ2-7, with unresolved D. V lost 1 base and J 0 bases, leaving 11 bases between the germline ends. The CDR3 is made up of 15 amino acids. The germline CDR1 and CDR2 sequences are SGHRS and YFSETQ. CDR3 loop: CASSLLSANSYEQYF. DNA of the CDR3: TGCGCCAGCAGCTTGTTGTCCGCGAACTCCTACGAGCAGTACTTC.

This sequence joins TRBV6-2 or TRBV6-3 and TRBJ2-7; no clear D. The CDR3 is 16 residues long. The ends were cut back, 4 bases at V and 4 bases at J, with 20 bases in the middle. Germline assignment: CDR1 MNHEY and CDR2 SVGEGT. The CDR3 spells CASSSNTPQNRYEQYF. The CDR3 DNA sequence: TGTGCCAGCAGTTCGAATACCCCACAAAACAGATACGAGCAGTACTTC.

V usage is TRBV3-1 (or the pseudogene TRBV3-2) and J usage is TRBJ2-5, with 13 positions matching TRBD2. The CDR3 length is 16 residues. In germline, CDR1 is LGHDT, CDR2 YNNKEL (reference sequence). V gave up 4 bases and J gave up 3 bases; unmatched junction bases: 5. The CDR3 sequence is CASSLTSGGAKETQYF. CDR3 nucleotides: TGTGCCAGCAGCCTAACTAGCGGGGGGGCCAAAGAGACCCAGTACTTC.

The genes are TRBV6-6 and TRBJ1-5; TRBD1 agrees at 12 bases. The germline V gene encodes CDR1 MNHNY and CDR2 SVGAGI (reference sequence). V lost 7 bases to trimming and J lost 7 bases; unmatched junction nucleotides: 8. The CDR3 totals 15 residues. CDR3 sequence (DNA): TGTGCCAGCACCGGACCGGGACAGGGGGCACAGCCCCAGCATTTT. This encodes CASTGPGQGAQPQHF.

The rearrangement uses TRBV20-1 and TRBJ2-1; D is undetermined. V was clipped by 3 bases and J by 1 base, with 13 bases between them. Germline assignment: CDR1 DFQATT and CDR2 SNEGSKA (reference sequence). The CDR3 runs to 15 residues. The CDR3 region is CSASKVGGSYNEQFF. The CDR3 DNA reads TGCAGTGCTAGTAAAGTCGGTGGGTCCTACAATGAGCAGTTCTTC.